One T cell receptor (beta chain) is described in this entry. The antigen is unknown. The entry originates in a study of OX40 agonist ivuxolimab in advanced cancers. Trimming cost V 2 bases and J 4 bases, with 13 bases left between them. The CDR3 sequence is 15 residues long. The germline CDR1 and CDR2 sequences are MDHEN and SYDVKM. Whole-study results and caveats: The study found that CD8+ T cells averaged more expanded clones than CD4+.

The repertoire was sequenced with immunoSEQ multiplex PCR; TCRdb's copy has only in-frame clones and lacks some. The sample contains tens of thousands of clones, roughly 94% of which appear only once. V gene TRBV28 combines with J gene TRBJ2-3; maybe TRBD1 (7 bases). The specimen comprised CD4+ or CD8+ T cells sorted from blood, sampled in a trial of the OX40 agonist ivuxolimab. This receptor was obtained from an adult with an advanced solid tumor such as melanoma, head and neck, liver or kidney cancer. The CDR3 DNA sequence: TGTGCCAGCAGTTTAGACCAGGGGGGCGCAGATACGCAGTATTTT. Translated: CASSLDQGGADTQYF. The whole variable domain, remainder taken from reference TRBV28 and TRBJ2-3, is DVKVTQSSRYLVKRTGEKVFLECVQDMDHENMFWYRQDPGLGLRLIYFSYDVKMKEKGDIPEGYSVSREKKERFSLILESASTNQTSMYLCASSLDQGGADTQYFGPGTRLTVL.